Given below is one T cell receptor beta chain in context. Its antigen is still unknown. This sample was taken from a study of shared clonotypes between healthy human individuals. From germline, CDR1 is SGHAT and CDR2 FQNNGV. The CDR3 contains 12 residues. The V end was cut by 5 bases, the J end by 8 bases, with 10 bases between. Investigators spread the genomic DNA of each subset evenly over several immunoSEQ plates. In the source study's methods: ImmunoSEQ yielded junction-only sequences lacking quality scores, so filtering differed. Measured with immunoSEQ multiplex PCR; TCRdb has only the in-frame clones, and not every one. V and J calls and clone size follow that table, whereas D and trimming were derived from the DNA. The sample holds 950,000 to 1,200,000 clones; about 80% are singletons and the top ten take over 0.8%. Study-wide points: Rarefaction analysis demonstrated incomplete sorted-subset sequencing notwithstanding large depth.

CD4+ cell separation produced CD45RA+ naive and CD45RA-negative memory subsets. This sequence joins TRBV11-2 and TRBJ2-1; TRBD2 might be the D (5 bases). The specimen sequenced was memory CD4+ T cells from PBMCs. Specified subset: CD45RA-negative fraction. The receptor was isolated from a man between 18 and 35 years old in good health. Some clones in this sample may be carry-over from other donors' samples. The CDR3 nucleotides are TGTGCCAGCAGCAAGGAGGAGCATGAGCAGTTCTTC. Protein: CASSKEEHEQFF.